The entry that follows covers one T cell receptor beta chain sequence. This sample stems from a study of control samples from healthy donors and cancer patients. The V end lost 7 bases, the J end lost 5 bases, and 12 bases lay between the germline ends. The CDR3 length is 13 residues. Germline V gene sequence: CDR1 SGHTA, CDR2 FQGNSA. Generated by immunoSEQ multiplex PCR, the TCRdb table keeps only in-frame clones and is missing some. The sample yields about 180,000 clones, about 92% seen once. This TCR was recovered from a man between 25 and 39 years old in good health. This rearrangement joins TRBV7-2 to TRBJ2-1; D might be TRBD2 (6 bases). The source material was blood. CDR3 nucleotides: TGTGCCAGCAAACTAGCAAACGACAATGAGCAGTTCTTC. Amino acids: CASKLANDNEQFF.